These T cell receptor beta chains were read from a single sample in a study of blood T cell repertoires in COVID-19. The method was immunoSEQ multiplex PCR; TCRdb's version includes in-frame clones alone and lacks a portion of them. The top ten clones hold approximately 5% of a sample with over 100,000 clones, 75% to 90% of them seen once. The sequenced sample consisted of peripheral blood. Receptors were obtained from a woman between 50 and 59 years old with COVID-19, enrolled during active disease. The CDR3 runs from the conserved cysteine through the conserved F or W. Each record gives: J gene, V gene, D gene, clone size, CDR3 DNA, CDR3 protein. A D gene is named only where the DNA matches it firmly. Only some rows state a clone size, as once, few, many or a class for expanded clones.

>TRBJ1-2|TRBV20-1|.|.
TGCAGTGCTAGTGAACTTAACTATGGCTACACCTTC
CSASELNYGYTF
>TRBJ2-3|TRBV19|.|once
TGTGCCAGTCCTCCCCCGGGGATTTTGGATACGCAGTATTTT
CASPPPGILDTQYF
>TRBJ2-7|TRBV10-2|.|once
TGCGCCAGCAACCCCGGGTCCCCCTACGAGCAGTACTTC
CASNPGSPYEQYF
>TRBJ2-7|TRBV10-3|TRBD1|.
TGTGCCATCAGTGAGTCAGACAGGGGAAGTTGGGAGCAGTACTTC
CAISESDRGSWEQYF
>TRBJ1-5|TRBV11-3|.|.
TGTGCCAGCAGCGCTCAAGAGGATCAGCCCCAGCATTTT
CASSAQEDQPQHF
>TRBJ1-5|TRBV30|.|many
TGTGCCTGGAGTACCAGTAGCAATCAGCCCCAGCATTTT
CAWSTSSNQPQHF
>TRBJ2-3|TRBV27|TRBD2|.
TGTGCCAGCAGTTTTACGACTAGCGGGGGAGCAGATACGCAGTATTTT
CASSFTTSGGADTQYF
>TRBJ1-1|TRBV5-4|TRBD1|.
TGTGCCAGCAGCTTTCGACAGGGGGTGAACACTGAAGCTTTCTTT
CASSFRQGVNTEAFF
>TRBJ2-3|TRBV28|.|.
TGTGCCACCCGAGAAAGCACAGATACGCAGTATTTT
CATRESTDTQYF
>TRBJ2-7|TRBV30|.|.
TGTGCCTGGAGTGTAACAGGGTACTCCTACGAGCAGTACTTC
CAWSVTGYSYEQYF
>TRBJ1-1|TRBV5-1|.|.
TGCGCCAGCAGCTTGAGGTCGGGGGAGGTCACTGAAGCTTTCTTT
CASSLRSGEVTEAFF
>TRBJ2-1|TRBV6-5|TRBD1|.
TGTGCCAGCAGTTACCTGCGGACAGGGGGTCGTAATGAGCAGTTCTTC
CASSYLRTGGRNEQFF
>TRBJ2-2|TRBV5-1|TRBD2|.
TGCGCCAGCAGCTCGACTAGCGGGTTCGCCGGGGAGCTGTTTTTT
CASSSTSGFAGELFF
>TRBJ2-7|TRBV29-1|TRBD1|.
TGCAGCGTTGAAGGGGGACAGGGGAGGTACTTC
CSVEGGQGRYF
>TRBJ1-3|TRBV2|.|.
TGTGCCAGCAGTGATCGTTCTGGAAACACCATATATTTT
CASSDRSGNTIYF
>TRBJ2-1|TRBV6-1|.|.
TGTGCCAGCAGTGAACGGGGTGGGCCCCCGTACGATGAGCAGTTCTTC
CASSERGGPPYDEQFF
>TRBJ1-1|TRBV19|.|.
TGTGCCAGTCGACATTCGAACACTGAAGCTTTCTTT
CASRHSNTEAFF
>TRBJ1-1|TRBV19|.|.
TGTGCCAGTAGTATAGGGAGTACTATGAACACTGAAGCTTTCTTT
CASSIGSTMNTEAFF
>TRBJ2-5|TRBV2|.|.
TGTGCCAGCAGTGAGGGCAGGAGGGGCCAAGAGACCCAGTACTTC
CASSEGRRGQETQYF